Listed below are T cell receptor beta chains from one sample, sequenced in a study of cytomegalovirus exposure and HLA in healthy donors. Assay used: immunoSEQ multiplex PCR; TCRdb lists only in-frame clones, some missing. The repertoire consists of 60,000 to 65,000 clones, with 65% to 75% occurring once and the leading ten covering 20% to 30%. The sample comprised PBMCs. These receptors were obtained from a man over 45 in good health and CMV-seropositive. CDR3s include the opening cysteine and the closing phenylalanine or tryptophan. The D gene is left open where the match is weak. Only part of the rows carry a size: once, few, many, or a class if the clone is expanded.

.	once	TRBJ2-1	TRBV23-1	CANSQASGTYNEQFF	TGCGCCAACAGTCAGGCGTCAGGGACCTACAATGAGCAGTTCTTC
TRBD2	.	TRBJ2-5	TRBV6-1	CASSEREWETQYF	TGTGCCAGCAGTGAGCGGGAGTGGGAGACCCAGTACTTC
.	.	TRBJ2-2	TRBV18	CASSPVTGNTGELFF	TGTGCCAGCTCACCAGTGACAGGGAACACCGGGGAGCTGTTTTTT
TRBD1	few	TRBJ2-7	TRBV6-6	CASTPRQGSSYEQYF	TGTGCCAGCACCCCAAGACAGGGATCCTCCTACGAGCAGTACTTC
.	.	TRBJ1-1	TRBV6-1	CASRATNTENTEAFF	TGTGCCAGCAGAGCAACCAACACAGAGAACACTGAAGCTTTCTTT
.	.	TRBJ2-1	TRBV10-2	CASSARARISYNEQFF	TGCGCCAGCAGCGCCAGGGCTCGAATATCCTACAATGAGCAGTTCTTC
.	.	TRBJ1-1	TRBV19	CASNPLGGYTEAFF	TGTGCCAGTAATCCCCTCGGAGGGTACACTGAAGCTTTCTTT
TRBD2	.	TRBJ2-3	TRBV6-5	CASSIAGGHGDTQYF	TGTGCCAGCAGCATAGCGGGGGGCCATGGGGATACGCAGTATTTT
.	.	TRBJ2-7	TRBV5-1	CASSLITYEQYF	TGCGCCAGCAGCTTGATCACCTACGAGCAGTACTTC
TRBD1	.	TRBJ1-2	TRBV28	CASSLGTGGPNYGYTF	TGTGCCAGCAGTTTAGGGACAGGGGGCCCCAACTATGGCTACACCTTC
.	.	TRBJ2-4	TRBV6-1	CASSQAWGPHIQYF	TGTGCCAGCAGTCAAGCGTGGGGCCCCCATATTCAGTACTTC
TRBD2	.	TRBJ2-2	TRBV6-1	CASSDDSSGMRWTGELFF	TGTGCCAGCAGTGATGATTCTAGCGGGATGAGATGGACCGGGGAGCTGTTTTTT
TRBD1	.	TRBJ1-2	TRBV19	CASSTGQGTGYTF	TGTGCCAGTAGTACCGGACAGGGCACGGGCTACACCTTC
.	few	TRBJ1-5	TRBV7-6	CASSEQGGQPQHF	TGTGCCAGCAGCGAACAGGGTGGGCAGCCCCAGCATTTT
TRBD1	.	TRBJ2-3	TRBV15	CATSSGPGQGLRDTQYF	TGTGCCACCAGCAGTGGGCCGGGACAGGGATTAAGAGATACGCAGTATTTT
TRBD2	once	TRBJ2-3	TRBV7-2	CASSRDYTDTQYF	TGTGCCAGCTCCCGGGACTACACAGATACGCAGTATTTT
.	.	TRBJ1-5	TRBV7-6	CASSLAGHGFNQPQHF	TGTGCCAGCAGCTTAGCGGGACATGGGTTCAATCAGCCCCAGCATTTT
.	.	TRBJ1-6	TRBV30	CAWSQGRSSYNSPLHF	TGTGCCTGGAGTCAGGGTCGAAGCTCCTATAATTCACCCCTCCACTTT
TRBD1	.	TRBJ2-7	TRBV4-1	CASSQETGTVPYEQYF	TGCGCCAGCAGCCAAGAAACAGGGACAGTCCCCTACGAGCAGTACTTC
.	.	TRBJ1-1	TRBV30	CAWTVGARPPEAFF	TGTGCCTGGACCGTGGGCGCCCGACCCCCTGAAGCTTTCTTT
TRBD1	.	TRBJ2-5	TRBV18	CASSPQGARETQYF	TGTGCCAGCTCACCACAGGGGGCGAGAGAGACCCAGTACTTC
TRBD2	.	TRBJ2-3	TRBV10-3	CAIRSGTSVASTDTQYF	TGTGCCATCAGGTCCGGGACTAGCGTTGCTAGCACAGATACGCAGTATTTT
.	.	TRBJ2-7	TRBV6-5	CASSYVRGSYEQYF	TGTGCCAGCAGTTACGTTCGCGGATCCTACGAGCAGTACTTC
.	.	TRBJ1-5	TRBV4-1	CASSQEVSRGDQPQHF	TGCGCCAGCAGCCAAGAAGTATCCAGGGGAGACCAGCCCCAGCATTTT
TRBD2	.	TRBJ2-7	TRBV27	CASSLTSASYEQYF	TGTGCCAGCAGTTTGACTAGCGCTTCCTACGAGCAGTACTTC
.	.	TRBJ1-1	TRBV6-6	CASSYGGKAFF	TGTGCCAGCAGTTACGGGGGGAAAGCTTTCTTT
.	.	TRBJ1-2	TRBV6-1	CASSVASSNYGYTF	TGTGCCAGCAGTGTGGCATCTTCTAACTATGGCTACACCTTC
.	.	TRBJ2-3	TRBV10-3	CAISVATDTQYF	TGTGCCATCAGTGTAGCTACCGATACGCAGTATTTT
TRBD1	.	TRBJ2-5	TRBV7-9	CDSRRDSQETQYF	TGTGACAGCAGACGGGACAGTCAAGAGACCCAGTACTTC
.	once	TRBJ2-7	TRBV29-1	CSVGDTTYEQYF	TGCAGCGTTGGGGACACCACCTACGAGCAGTACTTC
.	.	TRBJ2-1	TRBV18	CASSRRDHQRSSDEQFF	TGTGCCAGCTCCCGCCGGGACCACCAACGGTCTAGCGATGAGCAGTTCTTC
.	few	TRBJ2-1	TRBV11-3	CASSSAGDEQFF	TGTGCCAGCAGCTCTGCAGGCGATGAGCAGTTCTTC
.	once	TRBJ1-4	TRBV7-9	CASSVPAQEGEKLFF	TGTGCCAGCAGCGTCCCGGCCCAGGAGGGGGAAAAACTGTTTTTT
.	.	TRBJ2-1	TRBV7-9	CASLETRGIYEQFF	TGTGCCAGCCTCGAGACTAGAGGGATCTATGAGCAGTTCTTC
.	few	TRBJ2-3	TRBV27	CASSLLERGDTQYF	TGTGCCAGCAGTTTGCTAGAGCGTGGAGATACGCAGTATTTT
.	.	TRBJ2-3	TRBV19	CASSIRLPGRTDTQYF	TGTGCCAGTAGTATAAGATTGCCCGGGAGAACAGATACGCAGTATTTT
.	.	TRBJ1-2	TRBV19	CASSIGEGFGYTF	TGTGCCAGTAGTATAGGTGAGGGATTCGGCTACACCTTC